This T cell receptor beta chain was captured in a study of cytomegalovirus exposure and HLA in healthy donors. Study-level points and caveats: CMV serostatus alone was available as immune exposure information.

It was with 60 Vbeta and 13 Jbeta primers that the PCR ran. Method: immunoSEQ multiplex PCR; TCRdb's copy keeps in-frame clones and lacks some. Of some 270,000 clones in the sample, 75% to 90% are singletons; the top ten hold roughly 0.31%. Germline CDR1 is PRHDT and CDR2 is FYEKMQ (reference sequence). The CDR3 totals 12 residues. After removal of 5 bases from V and 8 bases from J, the junction contained 3 bases not matched to a gene. Note on this clone: What it recognizes is unknown.

Sequenced input: PBMCs. V is TRBV13 and J is TRBJ1-1; 9 bases are a match to TRBD1. The clonotype originates from a girl aged 2 to 9 in good health and CMV-seronegative. The CDR3 reads CASSPGQGEAFF. CDR3 sequence (DNA): TGTGCCAGCAGCCCAGGACAGGGGGAAGCTTTCTTT.